The clone carrying this TCR beta chain was seen more than once but under ten times. The CDR3 is 13 residues long. Trimming stripped 2 bases from V and 0 bases from J, with 4 bases between. CDR1 is KGHSH, CDR2 LQKENI, per germline. This record comes from a study of Graves' ophthalmopathy and Graves' hyperthyroidism. Amplification of the TCR beta CDR3 regions used RNA transcripts (as template). Second-round multiplex PCR came after first-round RT-PCR with HTBI primers. TCRdb reprocessed the multiplex PCR reads with MiXCR, giving one entry per CDR3 protein. Of about 220,000 distinct CDR3 sequences listed, roughly a fifth are singletons.

The sequenced sample consisted of peripheral blood. This TCR was sampled from a woman aged 45-60 years with Graves' ophthalmopathy. V and J are TRBV18 and TRBJ1-1; no clear D. CDR3 protein: CASSPAMNTEAFF. Written as DNA, the CDR3 is TGTGCCAGCTCACCAGCAATGAACACTGAAGCTTTCTTT.